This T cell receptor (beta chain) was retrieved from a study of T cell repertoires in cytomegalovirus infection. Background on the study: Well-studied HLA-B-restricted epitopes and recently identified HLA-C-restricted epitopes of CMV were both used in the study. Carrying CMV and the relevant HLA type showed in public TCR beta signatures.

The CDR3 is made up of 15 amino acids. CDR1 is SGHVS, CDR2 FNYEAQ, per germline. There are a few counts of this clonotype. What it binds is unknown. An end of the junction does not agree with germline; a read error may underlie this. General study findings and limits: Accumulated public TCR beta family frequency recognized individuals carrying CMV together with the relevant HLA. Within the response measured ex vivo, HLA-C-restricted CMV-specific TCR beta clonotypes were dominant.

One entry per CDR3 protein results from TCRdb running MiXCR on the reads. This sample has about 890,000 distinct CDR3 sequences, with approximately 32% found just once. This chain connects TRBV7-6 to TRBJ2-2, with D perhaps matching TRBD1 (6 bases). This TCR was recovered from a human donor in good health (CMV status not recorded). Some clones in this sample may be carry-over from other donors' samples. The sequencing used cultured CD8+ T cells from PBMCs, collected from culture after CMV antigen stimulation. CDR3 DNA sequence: TGTGCTAGCAGCTTGGGCAGGGGAAGTACCGGGGAGCTGTTTTTT. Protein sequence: CASSLGRGSTGELFF.